This TCR beta chain was captured in a study of human thymus T cells. Libraries were prepared by immunoSEQ multiplex PCR; TCRdb keeps only in-frame clonotypes and omits some of them. The sample consists of 40,000 to 45,000 clones, nearly 95% of them appearing once. All donors were healthy Finnish infants who were undergoing corrective surgery to treat congenital heart defects. Only four of the eight donors provided a 0.5-1 mL blood sample. This CDR3 spans 15 amino acids. Looked up from germline, CDR1 is ENHRY and CDR2 is SYGVKD. V dropped 3 bases and J dropped 1 base, with 12 bases sitting between them.

Sequencing was performed on blood. This clonotype was obtained from a boy under two years old with a congenital heart defect but otherwise immunologically healthy. This chain uses TRBV10-3 with TRBJ2-5, with a possible D match to TRBD2 (5 bases). CDR3 sequence (DNA): TGTGCCATCAGTGACCCCGGGGTCTGCCAAGAGACCCAGTACTTC. It encodes CAISDPGVCQETQYF.